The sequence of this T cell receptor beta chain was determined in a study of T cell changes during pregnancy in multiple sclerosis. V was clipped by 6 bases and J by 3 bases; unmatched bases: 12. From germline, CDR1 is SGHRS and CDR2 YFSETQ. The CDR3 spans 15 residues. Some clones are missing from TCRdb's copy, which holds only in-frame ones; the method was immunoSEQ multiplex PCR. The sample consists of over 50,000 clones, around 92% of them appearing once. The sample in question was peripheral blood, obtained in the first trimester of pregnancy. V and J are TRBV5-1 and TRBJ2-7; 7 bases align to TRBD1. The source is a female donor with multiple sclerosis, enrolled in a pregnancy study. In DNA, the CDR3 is TGCGCCAGCAAGGCCTCTGGGACAGAGATCTACGAGCAGTACTTC. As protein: CASKASGTEIYEQYF.